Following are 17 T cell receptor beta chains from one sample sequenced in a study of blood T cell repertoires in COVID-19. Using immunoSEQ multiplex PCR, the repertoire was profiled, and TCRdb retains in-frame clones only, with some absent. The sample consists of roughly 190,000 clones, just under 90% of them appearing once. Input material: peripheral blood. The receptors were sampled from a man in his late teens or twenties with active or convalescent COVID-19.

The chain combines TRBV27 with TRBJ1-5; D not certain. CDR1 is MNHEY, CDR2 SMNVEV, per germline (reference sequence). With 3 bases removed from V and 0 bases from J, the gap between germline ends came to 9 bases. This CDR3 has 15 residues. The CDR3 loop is CASSFAGNSNQPQHF. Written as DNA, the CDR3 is TGTGCCAGCAGTTTTGCGGGGAATAGCAATCAGCCCCAGCATTTT.

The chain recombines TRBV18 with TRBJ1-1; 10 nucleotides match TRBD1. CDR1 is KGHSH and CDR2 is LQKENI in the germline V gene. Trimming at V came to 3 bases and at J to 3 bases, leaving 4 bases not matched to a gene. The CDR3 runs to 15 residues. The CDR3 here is CASSPGTGADTEAFF. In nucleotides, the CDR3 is TGTGCCAGCTCACCCGGGACAGGGGCGGACACTGAAGCTTTCTTT.

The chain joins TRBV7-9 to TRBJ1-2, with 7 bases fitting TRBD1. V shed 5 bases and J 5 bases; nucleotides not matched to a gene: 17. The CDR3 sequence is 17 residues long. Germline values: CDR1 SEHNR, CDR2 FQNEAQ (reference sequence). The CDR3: CASSVYVSGTVGYGYTF. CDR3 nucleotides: TGTGCCAGCAGCGTTTATGTTTCCGGGACAGTGGGATATGGCTACACCTTC.

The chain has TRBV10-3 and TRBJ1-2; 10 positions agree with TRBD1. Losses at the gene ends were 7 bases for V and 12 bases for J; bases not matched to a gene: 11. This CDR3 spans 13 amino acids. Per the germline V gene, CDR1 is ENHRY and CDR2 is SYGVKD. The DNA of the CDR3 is TGTGCCATCAACGACAGGGGGCTGGTCTCACACACCTTC. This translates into CAINDRGLVSHTF.

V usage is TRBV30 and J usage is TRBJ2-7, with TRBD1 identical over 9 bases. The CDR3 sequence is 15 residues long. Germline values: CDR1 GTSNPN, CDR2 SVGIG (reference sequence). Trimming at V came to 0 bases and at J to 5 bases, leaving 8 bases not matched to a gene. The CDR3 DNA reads TGTGCCTGGAGTGTTGCCGGGACAGGGTTAAACGAGCAGTACTTC. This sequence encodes CAWSVAGTGLNEQYF. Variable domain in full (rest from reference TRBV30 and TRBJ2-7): SQTIHQWPATLVQPVGSPLSLECTVEGTSNPNLYWYRQAAGRGLQLLFYSVGIGQISSEVPQNLSASRPQDRQFILSSKKLLLSDSGFYLCAWSVAGTGLNEQYFGPGTRLTVT.

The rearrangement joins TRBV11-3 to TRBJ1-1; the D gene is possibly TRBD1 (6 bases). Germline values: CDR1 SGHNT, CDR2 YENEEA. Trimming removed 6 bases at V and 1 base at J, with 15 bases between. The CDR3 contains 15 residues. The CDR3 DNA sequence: TGTGCCAGCAGACATCTTATGACAGGGAACACTGAAGCTTTCTTT. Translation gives CASRHLMTGNTEAFF.

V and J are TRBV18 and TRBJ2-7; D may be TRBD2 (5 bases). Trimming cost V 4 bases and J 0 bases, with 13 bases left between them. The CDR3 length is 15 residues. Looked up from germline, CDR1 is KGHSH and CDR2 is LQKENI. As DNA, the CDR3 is TGTGCCAGCTCACGTTGGAGGCAGAGCTCCTACGAGCAGTACGTC. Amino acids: CASSRWRQSSYEQYV.

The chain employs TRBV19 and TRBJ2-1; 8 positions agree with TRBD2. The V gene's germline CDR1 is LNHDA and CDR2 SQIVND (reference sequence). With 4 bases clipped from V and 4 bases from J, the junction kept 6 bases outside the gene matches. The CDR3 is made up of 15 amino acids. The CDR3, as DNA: TGTGCCAGTAGTACCTCTAGCGGGCCTTACAATGAGCAGTTCTTC. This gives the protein CASSTSSGPYNEQFF.

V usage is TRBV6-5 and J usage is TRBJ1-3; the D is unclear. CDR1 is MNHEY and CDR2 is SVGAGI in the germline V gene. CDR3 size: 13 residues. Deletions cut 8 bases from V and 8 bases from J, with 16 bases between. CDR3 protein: CASEGEYGDTIYF. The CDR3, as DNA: TGTGCCAGCGAGGGAGAATACGGGGACACCATATATTTT.

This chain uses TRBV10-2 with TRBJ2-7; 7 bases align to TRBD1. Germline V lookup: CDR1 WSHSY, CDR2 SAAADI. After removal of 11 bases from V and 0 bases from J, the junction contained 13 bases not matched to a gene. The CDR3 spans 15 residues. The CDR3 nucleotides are TGCGCCCGGGAAAAGACAGGGTCCGCCTCCTACGAGCAGTACTTC. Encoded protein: CAREKTGSASYEQYF.

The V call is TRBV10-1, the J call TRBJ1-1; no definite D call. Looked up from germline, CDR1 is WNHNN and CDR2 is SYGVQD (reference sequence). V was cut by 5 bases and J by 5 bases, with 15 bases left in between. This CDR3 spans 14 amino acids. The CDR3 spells CASSSDSPWTEAFF. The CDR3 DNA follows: TGCGCCAGCAGTTCGGACTCTCCGTGGACTGAAGCTTTCTTT.

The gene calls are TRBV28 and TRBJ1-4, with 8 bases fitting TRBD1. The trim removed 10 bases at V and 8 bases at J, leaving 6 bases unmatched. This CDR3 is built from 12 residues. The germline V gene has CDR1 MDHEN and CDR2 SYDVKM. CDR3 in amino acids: CATRTGLEKLFF. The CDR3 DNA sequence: TGTGCCACCAGGACAGGGTTGGAAAAACTGTTTTTT. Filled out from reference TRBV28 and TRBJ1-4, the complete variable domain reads DVKVTQSSRYLVKRTGEKVFLECVQDMDHENMFWYRQDPGLGLRLIYFSYDVKMKEKGDIPEGYSVSREKKERFSLILESASTNQTSMYLCATRTGLEKLFFGSGTQLSVL.

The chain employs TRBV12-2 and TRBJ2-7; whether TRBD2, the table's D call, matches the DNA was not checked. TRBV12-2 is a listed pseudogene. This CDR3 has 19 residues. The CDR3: CASRSPSGGVNTSSYEQYV. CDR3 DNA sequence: TGTGCAAGTCGCTCCCCAAGCGGGGGGGTTAATACAAGCTCCTACGAGCAGTACGTC.

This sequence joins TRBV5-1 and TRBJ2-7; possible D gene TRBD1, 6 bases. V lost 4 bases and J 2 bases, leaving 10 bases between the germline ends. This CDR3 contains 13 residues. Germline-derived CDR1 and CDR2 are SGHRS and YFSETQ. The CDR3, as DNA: TGCGCCAGCAGCACCGGACAGACCTACGAGCAGTACTTC. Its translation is CASSTGQTYEQYF. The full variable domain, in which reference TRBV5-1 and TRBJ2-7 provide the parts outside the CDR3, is KAGVTQTPRYLIKTRGQQVTLSCSPISGHRSVSWYQQTPGQGLQFLFEYFSETQRNKGNFPGRFSGRQFSNSRSEMNVSTLELGDSALYLCASSTGQTYEQYFGPGTRLTVT.

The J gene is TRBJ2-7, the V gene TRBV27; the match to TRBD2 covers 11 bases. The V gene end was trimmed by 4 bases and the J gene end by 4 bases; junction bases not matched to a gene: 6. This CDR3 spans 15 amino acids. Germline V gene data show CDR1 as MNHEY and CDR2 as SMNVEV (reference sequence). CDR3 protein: CASSSLAGDRYEQYF. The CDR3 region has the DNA TGTGCCAGCAGTTCACTAGCGGGAGACAGGTACGAGCAGTACTTC.

CDR3 amino acids: CASSARLQGWNTEAFF. CDR3 sequence (DNA): TGTGCCAGCAGCGCTCGACTCCAGGGATGGAACACTGAAGCTTTCTTT. The chain recombines TRBV5-4 with TRBJ1-1; D is perhaps TRBD1 (5 bases). The CDR3 spans 16 residues. The V gene lost 4 bases and the J gene lost 1 base, with 17 bases spanning the gap. The germline CDR1 and CDR2 sequences are SGHNT and YYREEE (reference sequence).

The CDR3, as DNA: TGTGCCAGTCAACAGGGGAAAGGCTACACCTTC. Translating gives CASQQGKGYTF. This rearrangement joins TRBV6-6 to TRBJ1-2; TRBD1 matches at 7 bases. The germline V gene has CDR1 MNHNY and CDR2 SVGAGI (reference sequence). J lost 8 bases, V lost 9 bases, and 6 bases had no gene match. This CDR3 is 11 amino acids long.